The source of this TCR beta chain is a study of monozygotic twins with inflammatory bowel disease. Following a re-call of the 5' RACE reads, TCRdb has one entry per CDR3 protein and lacks DNA. This sample's table reports some 440,000 distinct CDR3 sequences. The CDR3 has 18 amino acids. The V gene's germline CDR1 is SGHDT and CDR2 YYEEEE. Specimen: blood. J is TRBJ2-1 and V is TRBV5-6; the D call from TCRdb, TRBD2, cannot be confirmed without DNA. The source is a human donor with ulcerative colitis or Crohn's disease, or a healthy co-twin of an affected twin (not recorded which). This chain's CDR3 is CASSALGELAGSYNEQFF.